Listed below are T cell receptor beta chains from one sample, sequenced in a study of patients and donors after allogeneic stem cell transplantation. A single record per CDR3 protein comes from TCRdb applying MiXCR to the RT-PCR reads. The data hold 900,000 to 1,000,000 distinct CDR3 sequences, with under 20% observed a single time. The sequenced material came from blood, either unsorted or a sorted T cell fraction (not recorded which). The receptor source for this set is a human donor who was either an allogeneic HSCT recipient or a stem cell or donor lymphocyte infusion donor (not recorded which). It is not recorded whose cells these are; they may come from a transplant donor. CDR3s include the opening cysteine and the closing phenylalanine or tryptophan. Each record gives: V gene, J gene, CDR3 length, CDR3 protein.

TRBV5-1	TRBJ2-5	15	CASSLESGSRETQYF
TRBV7-9	TRBJ1-4	13	CASSLEEREKLFF
TRBV29-1	TRBJ2-2	14	CSVDVTGVAGELFF
TRBV11-3	TRBJ1-2	14	CASSLGGAIRGYTF
TRBV3-1	TRBJ2-5	14	CASSQDRVSETQYF
TRBV18	TRBJ2-2	13	CASSPEGYGELFF
TRBV5-1	TRBJ2-1	12	CASRWEYNEQFF
TRBV12-3/TRBV12-4	TRBJ1-6	14	CASSPRRDNSPLHF
TRBV20-1	TRBJ1-3	14	CSARGRTGGNTIYF
TRBV12-3/TRBV12-4	TRBJ2-5	13	CASGPSRGETQYF
TRBV5-1	TRBJ2-1	14	CASSPSEWNNEQFF
TRBV5-1	TRBJ2-3	15	CASSFSSGGRDTQYF
TRBV27	TRBJ2-7	19	CASSLSATSGGVFLYEQYF
TRBV24-1	TRBJ2-5	12	CATSDGGETQYF
TRBV2	TRBJ1-1	14	CASSQGQYKSEAFF
TRBV20-1	TRBJ1-2	12	CSASLSSYGYTF
TRBV7-2	TRBJ2-5	13	CASGRGQQETQYF
TRBV12-3/TRBV12-4	TRBJ2-7	13	CASRPLGGYEQYF
TRBV20-1	TRBJ1-6	15	CSAAGQGTVNSPLHF
TRBV7-9	TRBJ2-7	15	CASSLVGRYSYEQYF
TRBV12-3/TRBV12-4	TRBJ1-1	14	CASSLRVWDTEAFF
TRBV4-3	TRBJ2-2	16	CASSRWGASNTGELFF
TRBV7-8	TRBJ1-2	17	CASSLVASGGWNYGYTF
TRBV5-1	TRBJ2-7	16	CASSPTHGTGIYEQYF
TRBV24-1	TRBJ2-1	17	CATSDLGRSRGSNEQFF
TRBV14	TRBJ2-5	16	CASSPLWTGDKETQYF
TRBV6-5	TRBJ1-2	13	CASSYSKYYGYTF
TRBV6-2/TRBV6-3	TRBJ2-2	15	CASSSHQGPTGELFF
TRBV6-2/TRBV6-3	TRBJ2-7	13	CASSVRHSYEQYF
TRBV6-1	TRBJ1-4	13	CASSRGEWEKLFF
TRBV7-9	TRBJ1-1	15	CASSLSGIGNTEAFF
TRBV7-2	TRBJ1-1	16	CASSRRGGTGGTEAFF
TRBV5-1	TRBJ1-1	14	CASSLTGGYTEAFF
TRBV11-3	TRBJ2-1	16	CASSLLAGKSYNEQFF
TRBV5-1	TRBJ2-1	17	CASSSRPGTSGGNEQFF
TRBV20-1	TRBJ2-2	16	CSARDLRGWDTGELFF
TRBV20-1	TRBJ2-7	14	CSATSDSGGYEQYF
TRBV20-1	TRBJ2-1	15	CSATRGSFNYNEQFF
TRBV13	TRBJ2-3	17	CASSQGSRGTRTDTQYF
TRBV4-1	TRBJ2-5	16	CASSPDRDSLTETQYF
TRBV10-3	TRBJ2-7	18	CAIRKGGPTDRITYEQYF
TRBV19	TRBJ2-1	16	CASSTGRSSSYNEQFF
TRBV6-5	TRBJ1-2	17	CASSYSVRGLTNYGYTF
TRBV19	TRBJ2-1	16	CASSTPRAGGPGEQFF
TRBV6-2/TRBV6-3	TRBJ1-2	12	CASTPDAYGYTF
TRBV11-2	TRBJ2-1	12	CASRSVSDEQFF